This T cell receptor beta chain comes out of a study of blood T cell repertoires in COVID-19. Study-wide background: Specimens from acute and convalescent COVID-19 originated in the United States, Italy and Spain.

In the original workflow: How many nucleated cells were present was estimated from reference gene primer amplification. Profiling relied on immunoSEQ multiplex PCR, and the TCRdb table lists in-frame clones only, not all of them. V and J calls and clone size are given by that table; D and trimming were obtained from the DNA. Among 100,000 to 150,000 clones listed, approximately 80% were seen once. There are 15 residues in the CDR3. The germline gives CDR1 MNHEY, CDR2 SVGAGI. V lost 2 bases and J lost 0, with 8 bases in between. What was sequenced was peripheral blood. V is TRBV6-5 and J is TRBJ1-5; D unclear. The sequence was collected from a man between 40 and 49 years old with active or convalescent COVID-19. For the CDR3, the DNA is TGTGCCAGCAGTTACGGACTCTATAGCAATCAGCCCCAGCATTTT. Protein: CASSYGLYSNQPQHF.